This T cell receptor (beta chain) was identified during a study of beta chain features in type 1 diabetes. Study-wide background: When patients were set against healthy donors, age, gender and cell yields were similar.

The germline V and J ends were trimmed by 4 bases and 0 bases, with 13 bases remaining between them. CDR1 and CDR2 (germline): SGHDN, FVKESK. The CDR3 is 15 amino acids. Reverse transcribing all isolated RNA meant expressed TCRB transcripts were sequenced. Data came from immunoSEQ multiplex PCR; TCRdb stores just in-frame clones and leaves some out. The sample carries nearly 250,000 clones, more than 65% recorded once. Remarks on this clone: Antigen specificity is unknown.

The study, taken as a whole, reports: VDJ junctions sequenced from type 1 diabetes patients showed fewer insertions and more deletions. Using cDNA template may skew counts toward highly expressing activated cells. A greater similarity of naive, central memory and Treg TCRB repertoires was seen among patients than among healthy donors.

The specimen was naive CD4+ T cells from blood. The genes are TRBV14 and TRBJ2-7; D possibly corresponds to TRBD2 (6 bases). The receptor's source is a man aged 25 to 45 in good health. The CDR3 DNA reads as TGTGCCAGCAGCCCCATGGGCGGGGACTCCTACGAGCAGTACTTC. Translation gives CASSPMGGDSYEQYF. Full variable domain (missing parts from reference TRBV14 and TRBJ2-7): EAGVTQFPSHSVIEKGQTVTLRCDPISGHDNLYWYRRVMGKEIKFLLHFVKESKQDESGMPNNRFLAERTGGTYSTLKVQPAELEDSGVYFCASSPMGGDSYEQYFGPGTRLTVT.